Sequencing of this T cell receptor beta chain was carried out in a study of blood T cell repertoires in COVID-19. The CDR3 sequence is 14 residues long. Germline trimming cut 1 base from V and 3 bases from J; bases unmatched to any gene: 4. Germline CDR1 is SGDLS and CDR2 is YYNGEE. Original processing notes: Nucleated cell number was recorded as an estimate derived from reference gene primer amplification. Assay used: immunoSEQ multiplex PCR; TCRdb lists only in-frame clones, some missing. That table is the source of V, J and clone size, and D and trimming were worked out from the DNA. The data show approximately 180,000 clones, 60% to 80% seen once.

This TCR came from a woman in her sixties or seventies with acute or convalescent COVID-19. The sequenced sample consisted of peripheral blood. The chain carries TRBV9 and TRBJ2-7, with 7 bases fitting TRBD2. CDR3 residues: CASSVRDYVYEQYF. The CDR3 bases are TGTGCCAGCAGCGTAAGGGACTACGTCTACGAGCAGTACTTC.